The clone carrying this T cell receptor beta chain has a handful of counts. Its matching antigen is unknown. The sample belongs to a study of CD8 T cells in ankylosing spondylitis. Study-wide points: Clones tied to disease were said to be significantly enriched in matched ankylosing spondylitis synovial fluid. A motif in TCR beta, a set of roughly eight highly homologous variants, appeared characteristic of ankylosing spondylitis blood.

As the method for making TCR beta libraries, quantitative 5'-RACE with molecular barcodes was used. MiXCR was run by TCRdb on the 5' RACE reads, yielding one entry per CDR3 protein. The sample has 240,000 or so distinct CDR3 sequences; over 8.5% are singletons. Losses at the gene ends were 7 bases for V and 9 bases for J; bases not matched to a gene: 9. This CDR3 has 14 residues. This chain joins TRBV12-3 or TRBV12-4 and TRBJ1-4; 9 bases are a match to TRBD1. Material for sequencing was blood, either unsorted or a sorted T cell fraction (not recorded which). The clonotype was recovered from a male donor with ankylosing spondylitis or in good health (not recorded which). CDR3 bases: TGTGCCAGCACCAACACGGACAGGGGCAAAAAACTGTTTTTT. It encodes CASTNTDRGKKLFF.